A single sample gave rise to the 22 T cell receptor beta chains below, sequenced in a study of tumor and adjacent non-tumor tissue in lung cancer. A modified ARM-PCR protocol with three rounds of nested PCR amplified TCRbeta. A single record per CDR3 protein comes from TCRdb applying MiXCR to the multiplex PCR reads. The sample has under 95,000 distinct CDR3 sequences; around 57% are singletons. No cell sorting was done before RNA was extracted from the tissue. The source material was lung tumor tissue. The receptor set was obtained from a man in his 70s with non-small cell lung cancer.

The chain is built from TRBV20-1 and TRBJ1-6, with D possibly matching TRBD1 (6 bases). The CDR3 sequence is 14 residues long. Looked up from germline, CDR1 is DFQATT and CDR2 is SNEGSKA (reference sequence). Trimming left V 5 bases short and J 6 bases short, with 14 bases between. CDR3 in DNA: TGCAGTGCTGCGACAGGCAGACTTAATTCACCCCTCCACTTT. It is translated as CSAATGRLNSPLHF.

Points on this clonotype: This CDR3 is missing its conserved last phenylalanine or tryptophan, likely due to a read error. The chain recombines TRBV11-2 with TRBJ2-7, with a tentative D call TRBD1 (5 bases). Per the germline V gene, CDR1 is SGHAT and CDR2 is FQNNGV. The CDR3 consists of 12 residues. The DNA for the CDR3 is TGTGCCAGCAGTCCCGCAGGGTACGGGCAGTACCTC. This gives the protein CASSPAGYGQYL.

This clonotype has more than one count but fewer than ten. It may be a read error: a sequence one base away is much more abundant. The rearrangement uses TRBV7-8 and TRBJ2-3; D is unresolved. This CDR3 contains 11 residues. CDR1 is SGHVS and CDR2 is FQNEAQ in the germline V gene. The CDR3 loop is CVSSPRDTQYF. DNA for the CDR3: TGTGTCAGCAGCCCCCGAGATACGCAGTATTTT.

V is TRBV5-1 and J is TRBJ2-5; TRBD1 or TRBD2 may be the D gene (5 bases each). Trimming shortened V by 2 bases and J by 3 bases, and 8 bases separated the two germline ends. The CDR3 runs 13 residues. Germline V gene data show CDR1 as SGHRS and CDR2 as YFSETQ. DNA of the CDR3: TGCGCCAGCAGCTTTGGGGACGAAGAGACCCAGTACTTC. It encodes CASSFGDEETQYF.

This chain joins TRBV12-3 or TRBV12-4 and TRBJ2-1; D possibly uses TRBD1 or TRBD2 (5 bases each). With 10 bases removed from V and 0 bases from J, the gap between germline ends came to 22 bases. This CDR3 has 17 amino acids. The CDR3 DNA sequence: TGTGCCAAGAGTTTAGAACCGGGGACGGTCTCCTACAATGAGCAGTTCTTC. Its protein product is CAKSLEPGTVSYNEQFF.

Turning to this clonotype: Possible read error: a much larger clone is one base away. The chain carries TRBV29-1 and TRBJ2-3; 8 bases are a match to TRBD2. Looked up from germline, CDR1 is SQVTM and CDR2 is ANQGSEA. CDR3 length: 15 amino acids. CDR3 sequence: CSVVRSGVSIDTQYF. The CDR3 DNA reads as TGCAGCGTTGTGCGTAGCGGGGTTAGCATAGATACGCAGTATTTT.

This clonotype was recorded at least ten times. The chain uses TRBV5-8 and TRBJ1-1; D gene unclear. CDR3 size: 13 residues. Germline V gene data show CDR1 as SGHTS and CDR2 as YDEGEE. With 1 base removed from V and 7 bases from J, the gap between germline ends came to 11 bases. CDR3 in amino acids: CASSLTVAGEAFF. Here the CDR3 DNA reads TGTGCCAGCAGCTTGACAGTGGCTGGTGAAGCTTTCTTT.

This clonotype was seen just once. A much larger clone lies one base from this, so it may be a read error. The V and J genes are TRBV5-6 and TRBJ2-1, with unresolved D. This CDR3 is built from 15 residues. Germline V lookup: CDR1 SGHDT, CDR2 YYEEEE. The CDR3: CASSLKRAANNDQFF. The CDR3 bases are TGTGCCAGCAGCTTGAAAAGGGCGGCAAACAATGACCAGTTCTTC. The entire variable domain, with the rest obtained from reference TRBV5-6 and TRBJ2-1, is as follows: DAGVTQSPTHLIKTRGQQVTLRCSPKSGHDTVSWYQQALGQGPQFIFQYYEEEERQRGNFPDRFSGHQFPNYSSELNVNALLLGDSALYLCASSLKRAANNDQFFGPGTRLTVL.

This clonotype has a count of ten or more. This sequence may be a read error, since a much larger clone differs from it by one base. A read error is likely, as this CDR3 ends without the conserved phenylalanine or tryptophan. The chain uses TRBV11-1 and TRBJ1-5, with TRBD1 matching over 7 bases. The germline gives CDR1 SGHAT, CDR2 FQDESV (reference sequence). The CDR3 has 15 amino acids. The ends lost 5 bases at V and 2 bases at J; junction bases unmatched: 6. The CDR3 DNA reads as TGTGCCAGCAGCACCCACAGGGGAGGCAATCAGCCCCAGCATCTT. It translates to CASSTHRGGNQPQHL.

This clonotype is termed medium-sized (0.01 to 0.1%). The chain employs TRBV11-2 and TRBJ1-2, with D unclear. V was cut by 0 bases and J by 8 bases, with 13 bases left in between. This CDR3 is built from 14 residues. Germline lookup yields CDR1 SGHAT and CDR2 FQNNGV. The chain's CDR3 is CASSLDLTVRGYTF. As DNA, the CDR3 is TGTGCCAGCAGCTTAGACTTGACCGTGAGAGGCTACACCTTC.

The V gene is TRBV11-2, the J gene TRBJ1-6; 7 nucleotides agree with TRBD1. This CDR3 has 15 residues. V dropped 8 bases and J dropped 9; count of bases not matched to a gene: 13. Germline values: CDR1 SGHAT, CDR2 FQNNGV. CDR3 sequence (DNA): TGTGCCAGCTGCGCTAGTGACAGGGTATTTTCACCCCTCCACTTT. This sequence encodes CASCASDRVFSPLHF.

A note on this clonotype: One base away lies a much larger clone, so this may be a sequencing read error. The CDR3 ends on some other residue instead of the conserved phenylalanine or tryptophan, so this is likely a read error. The chain has TRBV20-1 and TRBJ1-5, with 10 bases aligning to TRBD1. This CDR3 is built from 13 residues. V shed 4 bases and J 7 bases; nucleotides not matched to a gene: 4. Germline V gene sequence: CDR1 DFQATT, CDR2 SNEGSKA (reference sequence). CDR3 region: CSATGTGDQPQHL. For the CDR3, the DNA is TGCAGTGCTACCGGGACAGGGGACCAGCCCCAGCATCTT.

Of note for this clonotype: A junction end diverges from the germline sequence, so it may reflect a read error. The chain is built from TRBV11-2 and TRBJ2-3; perhaps TRBD2 as D (6 bases). Germline V gives CDR1 SGHAT, CDR2 FQNNGV. The CDR3 sequence is 15 residues long. The CDR3 loop is CASNLEAGTPDTLYF. Written as DNA, the CDR3 is TGTGCCAGCAACTTAGAAGCGGGTACCCCAGATACGCTGTATTTT. The full variable domain, rest sourced from reference TRBV11-2 and TRBJ2-3, is EAGVAQSPRYKIIEKRQSVAFWCNPISGHATLYWYQQILGQGPKLLIQFQNNGVVDDSQLPKDRFSAERLKGVDSTLKIQPAKLEDSAVYLCASNLEAGTPDTLYFGPGTRLTVL.

As for this clonotype: This CDR3 is missing its conserved last phenylalanine or tryptophan, likely due to a read error. This sequence joins TRBV4-2 and TRBJ1-2; D not resolved. This CDR3 spans 14 amino acids. CDR1 LGHNA and CDR2 YNFKEQ come from the germline V gene. The CDR3 spells CASSPCGGNYGYTL. The CDR3 DNA follows: TGTGCCAGTAGCCCATGTGGAGGCAACTATGGCTACACCTTA.

In the case of this clonotype: This may arise from a read error, as a much more abundant clone is one base away. The chain joins TRBV30 to TRBJ2-7; D is possibly TRBD1 (6 bases). CDR1 is GTSNPN and CDR2 is SVGIG in the germline V gene (reference sequence). V was trimmed by 5 bases and J by 2 bases, leaving 13 bases between them. This CDR3 contains 13 residues. Here the CDR3 reads CAWSRTEAYEQYF. DNA for the CDR3: TGTGCCTGGTCGAGGACAGAAGCCTACGAGCAGTACTTC.

With regard to this clonotype: Germline and junction disagree at one end, which may indicate a read error. The chain carries TRBV4-1 and TRBJ1-2, with D uncertain. The germline CDR1 and CDR2 sequences are MGHRA and YSYEKL. CDR3 length: 15 residues. CDR3 amino acids: CASSLQPGDNHGYTF. The CDR3 DNA reads as TGCGCCAGCAGCCTCCAGCCAGGTGATAACCATGGCTACACCTTC.

This clonotype was counted only a few times. A read error may explain this, as a much larger clone is one base away. Since the CDR3 does not end with the conserved phenylalanine or tryptophan, this likely comes from a read error. The rearrangement uses TRBV4-1 and TRBJ1-1; D not resolved. Germline CDR1 and CDR2: MGHRA and YSYEKL. The length of the CDR3 is 14 residues. V gave up 1 base and J gave up 1 base, with 7 bases separating them. CDR3 protein: CASSQGHRNTEAFS. In DNA form, the CDR3 reads TGCGCCAGCAGCCAAGGGCACAGGAACACTGAAGCTTTCTCT.

The chain employs TRBV7-9 and TRBJ1-1; no clear D gene. This CDR3 spans 14 amino acids. Trimming removed 3 bases at V and 7 bases at J, with 15 bases between. Germline assignment: CDR1 SEHNR and CDR2 FQNEAQ (reference sequence). The DNA of the CDR3 is TGTGCCAGCAGCTTCGGTCAGGTGAGCATTGAAGCTTTCTTT. Residues: CASSFGQVSIEAFF.

This clonotype was recorded a few times. This chain uses TRBV5-1 with TRBJ2-3; D may be TRBD1 or TRBD2 (6 bases each). CDR3 size: 14 residues. The germline V and J ends were trimmed by 4 bases and 4 bases, with 13 bases remaining between them. CDR1 is SGHRS, CDR2 YFSETQ, per germline. CDR3 loop: CASSLQGRSDTQYF. Here the CDR3 DNA reads TGCGCCAGCAGCCTTCAGGGGAGGTCAGATACGCAGTATTTT.

On this clonotype itself: This is likely a read error, given that the CDR3 carries no conserved phenylalanine or tryptophan at its end. This CDR3 is CSAPRQGNLPGNTIYY. Here the CDR3 DNA reads TGCAGTGCTCCTAGACAGGGGAACTTGCCTGGAAACACCATATATTAT. The rearrangement links TRBV20-1 to TRBJ1-3, with 8 bases matching TRBD1. Losses at the gene ends were 5 bases for V and 2 bases for J; bases not matched to a gene: 11. This CDR3 comprises 16 residues. CDR1 and CDR2 from the germline V gene are DFQATT and SNEGSKA (reference sequence).

This clonotype was observed many times. V usage is TRBV12-3 or TRBV12-4 and J usage is TRBJ2-5; D is uncertain. The V end lost 2 bases, the J end lost 5 bases, and 6 bases lay between the germline ends. This CDR3 is built from 12 residues. The CDR3 spells CASSLMGETQYF. The CDR3 DNA sequence: TGTGCCAGCAGTTTAATGGGGGAGACCCAGTACTTC.

Of note for this clonotype: Just one base apart from a much larger clone, this may be a read error. V is TRBV7-8 and J is TRBJ1-1, with D unresolved. There are 12 residues in the CDR3. Germline V lookup: CDR1 SGHVS, CDR2 FQNEAQ. V was cut by 2 bases and J by 3 bases, with 4 bases left in between. In nucleotides, the CDR3 is TGTGCCAGCAGCTTATCAGACACTGAAGCTTTCTTT. Amino acids: CASSLSDTEAFF. The whole variable domain, filled in from reference TRBV7-8 and TRBJ1-1, reads GAGVSQSPRYKVAKRGQDVALRCDPISGHVSLFWYQQALGQGPEFLTYFQNEAQLDKSGLPSDRFFAERPEGSVSTLKIQRTQQEDSAVYLCASSLSDTEAFFGQGTRLTVV.